This T cell receptor beta chain was recovered during a study of blood T cell repertoires in COVID-19. The wider study: Material from acute and convalescent COVID-19 was sourced from the United States, Italy and Spain.

Measured with immunoSEQ multiplex PCR; TCRdb has only the in-frame clones, and not every one. Found here are around 130,000 clones, 65% to 85% of them singletons; the top ten hold approximately 17%. This receptor was identified in a woman aged 80 or over with acute or convalescent COVID-19. The source material was peripheral blood.

CDR3 nucleotide sequence: TGTGCCAGCAGCGCGGGCCCGCAGGGTACGGGCACTGAAGCTTTCTTT. Translation: CASSAGPQGTGTEAFF. The chain combines TRBV9 with TRBJ1-1; tentatively, D is TRBD1 (5 bases). This CDR3 is built from 16 residues. The V gene lost 3 bases and the J gene lost 4 bases, with 19 bases spanning the gap. The germline CDR1 and CDR2 sequences are SGDLS and YYNGEE. Using reference TRBV9 and TRBJ1-1 for the parts outside the CDR3, the full variable domain is DSGVTQTPKHLITATGQRVTLRCSPRSGDLSVYWYQQSLDQGLQFLIQYYNGEERAKGNILERFSAQQFPDLHSELNLSSLELGDSALYFCASSAGPQGTGTEAFFGQGTRLTVV.